The 8 T cell receptor beta chains listed next were all sequenced from one sample in a study of cytomegalovirus exposure and HLA in healthy donors. Here immunoSEQ multiplex PCR was the method, and the copy in TCRdb shows in-frame clones only, minus some. The sample holds approximately 280,000 clones, roughly 88% seen once. The specimen sequenced was PBMCs. These receptors came from a woman under 30 in good health and CMV-seronegative.

The CDR3 nucleotides are TGTGCCAGCAGTTATGCCTCGGGACAGCTATACGAGCAGTACTTC. Protein sequence: CASSYASGQLYEQYF. This sequence joins TRBV6-5 and TRBJ2-7, with 7 nucleotides matching TRBD1. V lost 3 bases to trimming and J lost 4 bases; unmatched junction nucleotides: 9. CDR3 length: 15 residues. Germline lookup yields CDR1 MNHEY and CDR2 SVGAGI.

The J gene is TRBJ2-2, the V gene TRBV6-6, with 12 nucleotides matching TRBD1. This CDR3 region has 15 residues. V dropped 5 bases and J dropped 5; count of bases not matched to a gene: 3. The germline gives CDR1 MNHNY, CDR2 SVGAGI (reference sequence). The CDR3: CASSGTGGETGELFF. The CDR3 nucleotides read TGTGCCAGCAGTGGGACAGGGGGCGAAACCGGGGAGCTGTTTTTT.

The chain carries TRBV5-4 and TRBJ1-1; 8 bases line up with TRBD1. V dropped 2 bases and J dropped 9; count of bases not matched to a gene: 6. Germline V lookup: CDR1 SGHNT, CDR2 YYREEE (reference sequence). This CDR3 is 13 amino acids long. The CDR3 spells CASSLQGGSQAFF. In nucleotides, the CDR3 is TGTGCCAGCAGCTTACAGGGGGGTAGTCAAGCTTTCTTT.

This chain connects TRBV6-6 to TRBJ2-1; 8 bases map to TRBD2. Germline assignment: CDR1 MNHNY and CDR2 SVGAGI (reference sequence). The CDR3 covers 16 residues. The V segment lost 5 bases and the J segment 8 bases; nucleotides outside the gene matches: 14. The CDR3 spells CASSPAGTRRVHEQFF. Here the CDR3 DNA reads TGTGCCAGCAGTCCGGCCGGGACTAGACGGGTCCATGAGCAGTTCTTC.

This chain links TRBV27 with TRBJ1-2; 7 bases are a match to TRBD1. The germline V gene encodes CDR1 MNHEY and CDR2 SMNVEV (reference sequence). CDR3 length equals 13 residues. J was trimmed by 8 bases and V by 3 bases; bases with no gene match: 6. In DNA form, the CDR3 reads TGTGCCAGCAGTTTGACAGGGAAGGACGGCTACACCTTC. Amino acids: CASSLTGKDGYTF.

The chain recombines TRBV6-5 with TRBJ1-1, with D maybe TRBD1 (5 bases). Looked up from germline, CDR1 is MNHEY and CDR2 is SVGAGI. The V end lost 2 bases, the J end lost 8 bases, and 12 bases lay between the germline ends. The length of the CDR3 is 13 residues. CDR3 region: CASSYGAFWEAFF. The CDR3 DNA is TGTGCCAGCAGTTACGGGGCTTTTTGGGAAGCTTTCTTT.

The rearrangement links TRBV9 to TRBJ2-3; a possible D gene is TRBD1 (5 bases). Trimming stripped 0 bases from V and 6 bases from J, with 26 bases between. The CDR3 has 19 amino acids. Per germline, CDR1 SGDLS and CDR2 YYNGEE. As DNA, the CDR3 is TGTGCCAGCAGCGTAGAGCCTGGTCTTAGCAGGGTCCTGCCGGATACGCAGTATTTT. The encoded protein is CASSVEPGLSRVLPDTQYF.

The CDR3 nucleotides read TGTGCCAGCAGTGTGGACAGGGCGGATGAAAAACTGTTTTTT. Amino acids: CASSVDRADEKLFF. The chain combines TRBV25-1 with TRBJ1-4, with TRBD1 matching over 8 bases. The V gene's germline CDR1 is MGHDK and CDR2 SYGVNS. J gave up 6 bases and V 4 bases, and 4 bases lay outside the gene matches. The CDR3 is 14 residues long.